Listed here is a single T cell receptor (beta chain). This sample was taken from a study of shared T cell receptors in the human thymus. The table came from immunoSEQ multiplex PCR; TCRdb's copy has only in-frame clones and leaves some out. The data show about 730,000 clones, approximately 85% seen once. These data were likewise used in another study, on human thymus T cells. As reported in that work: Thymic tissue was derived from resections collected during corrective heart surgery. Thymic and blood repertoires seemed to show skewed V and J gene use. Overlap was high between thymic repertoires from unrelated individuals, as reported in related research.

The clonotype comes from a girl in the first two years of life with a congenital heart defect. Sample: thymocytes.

The DNA for the CDR3 is TGTGCCAGCAGCCGGGCAGGGGAAGCTTTCTTT. This encodes CASSRAGEAFF. The V gene is TRBV5-5, the J gene TRBJ1-1; possibly TRBD1 for D (5 bases). There are 11 residues in the CDR3. The germline V gene has CDR1 SGHKS and CDR2 YYEKEE (reference sequence). The V gene lost 4 bases and the J gene lost 8 bases, with 9 bases spanning the gap.